Shown below are 19 T cell receptor beta chains from a single sample sequenced in a study of persistence of HIV-infected CD4 T cells. Their antigens are not known. Stimulation used around 10 ug/mL lysate from CMV-infected fibroblasts. Sorted nonresponding memory CD4+ T cells were CD40L-negative, CD69-negative, CD45RO-high. The immunoSEQ assay was version 4, run in survey mode. Sequencing used immunoSEQ multiplex PCR; TCRdb keeps in-frame clones, though not all of them. The sample lists 30,000 to 45,000 clones; 80% were seen once. Sample: CD4+ T cells sorted from PBMCs after 18-hour stimulation, taken from a patient who received antiretroviral therapy. The receptors shown here come from an adult man with HIV who was CMV-seropositive.

This clone has a handful of counts. The gene calls are TRBV28 and TRBJ1-2; tentatively, D is TRBD1 (6 bases). The CDR3 runs to 13 residues. Germline values: CDR1 MDHEN, CDR2 SYDVKM. V was clipped by 9 bases and J by 8 bases, with 19 bases between them. The CDR3: CASKHRELRGYTF. The CDR3 DNA reads as TGTGCCAGTAAGCACAGGGAGTTGAGAGGCTACACCTTC.

This clone was seen a single time. This chain links TRBV5-8 with TRBJ1-2, with 7 bases identical to TRBD1. The J segment lost 2 bases and the V segment lost 3 bases, leaving 1 base of the junction unmatched. CDR1 SGHTS and CDR2 YDEGEE come from the germline V gene. This CDR3 is built from 13 residues. The CDR3 protein is CASSWGQNYGYTF. The CDR3 nucleotides read TGTGCCAGCAGCTGGGGACAGAACTATGGCTACACCTTC.

The rearrangement links TRBV19 to TRBJ1-5; a weak D match, TRBD1 (6 bases). The CDR3 has 14 amino acids. V lost 10 bases, J lost 4 bases, and 17 bases lay in between. Looked up from germline, CDR1 is LNHDA and CDR2 is SQIVND (reference sequence). CDR3 DNA sequence: TGTGCCACCCGTAGGGGTAGGGGGAATCAGCCCCAGCATTTT. As protein: CATRRGRGNQPQHF.

V and J are TRBV9 and TRBJ1-1, with D perhaps matching TRBD1 (5 bases). Between the trimmed V and J ends, which lost 0 bases and 5 bases, there was a span of 11 bases. The CDR3 consists of 14 residues. Germline values: CDR1 SGDLS, CDR2 YYNGEE. For the CDR3, the DNA is TGTGCCAGCAGCGTAGGTAGGGGAGCGACTGAAGCTTTCTTT. Translation gives CASSVGRGATEAFF.

The CDR3 here is CASSKGGGNSPLHF. The DNA for the CDR3 is TGTGCCAGCAGCAAGGGGGGGGGAAATTCACCCCTCCACTTT. J is TRBJ1-6 and V is TRBV21-1. TRBV21-1 is recorded as a pseudogene. The CDR3 has 14 amino acids.

This clone occurred a few times. The genes are TRBV3-1 (or the pseudogene TRBV3-2) and TRBJ2-5, with D tentatively TRBD1 (5 bases). Germline V gene sequence: CDR1 LGHDT, CDR2 YNNKEL (reference sequence). There are 12 residues in the CDR3. V was pared by 0 bases and J by 7 bases, with 6 bases between. CDR3 sequence: CASSQDQGTQYF. In DNA, the CDR3 is TGTGCCAGCAGCCAAGATCAGGGGACCCAGTACTTC.

The chain links TRBV6-5 to TRBJ1-5, with no clear D. Trimming took 6 bases from V and 4 from J, leaving 10 bases between them. The CDR3 consists of 13 residues. Looked up from germline, CDR1 is MNHEY and CDR2 is SVGAGI. The CDR3 region is CASRLAGNQPQHF. The CDR3 nucleotides read TGTGCCAGCAGATTAGCAGGTAATCAGCCCCAGCATTTT.

The chain couples TRBV2 to TRBJ1-5, with D tentatively TRBD1 (5 bases). This CDR3 spans 14 amino acids. V dropped 7 bases and J dropped 4 bases, with 14 bases sitting between them. From germline, CDR1 is SNHLY and CDR2 FYNNEI. DNA of the CDR3: TGTGCCAGCAAGGGAGGGGATGGTAATCAGCCCCAGCATTTT. The encoded protein is CASKGGDGNQPQHF.

This clone was picked up a small number of times. The J gene is TRBJ2-1, the V gene TRBV7-6; 7 bases are a match to TRBD2. This CDR3 has 16 amino acids. CDR1 and CDR2 (germline): SGHVS, FNYEAQ. V lost 1 base to trimming and J lost 4 bases; unmatched junction nucleotides: 7. The CDR3 DNA reads as TGTGCCAGCAGCTTAGTCGGCGGGGGAGTTTACAATGAGCAGTTCTTC. It translates to CASSLVGGGVYNEQFF.

A single count supports this clone. This chain joins TRBV3-1 (or the pseudogene TRBV3-2) and TRBJ1-2; no clear D. Trimming left V 1 base short and J 3 bases short, with 12 bases between. CDR3 length: 15 amino acids. CDR1 is LGHDT, CDR2 YNNKEL, per germline (reference sequence). The DNA of the CDR3 is TGTGCCAGCAGCCAAGGCACCCACCGACACTATGGCTACACCTTC. Its protein is CASSQGTHRHYGYTF.

This clone was counted only a few times. This rearrangement joins TRBV6-5 to TRBJ1-1; D not certain. Trimming removed 5 bases from V and 0 bases from J, with 7 bases in between. The CDR3 has 13 residues. CDR1 is MNHEY, CDR2 SVGAGI, per germline. The CDR3 is CASSKEMNTEAFF. The CDR3 DNA reads as TGTGCCAGCAGTAAGGAGATGAACACTGAAGCTTTCTTT.

This clone occurred a few times. This chain joins TRBV6-5 and TRBJ1-1, with TRBD1 matching over 11 bases. Germline V gene data show CDR1 as MNHEY and CDR2 as SVGAGI. V gave up 6 bases and J gave up 1 base; unmatched junction bases: 4. This CDR3 is built from 15 residues. The CDR3 spells CASRGQGGPNTEAFF. The CDR3 nucleotides read TGTGCCAGCAGGGGACAGGGGGGTCCGAACACTGAAGCTTTCTTT.

This rearrangement joins TRBV7-8 to TRBJ1-4; TRBD1 matches 7 bases. This CDR3 has 15 residues. The V and J ends lost 5 bases and 5 bases, in that order; junction bases with no gene match: 8. Germline V CDR1 and CDR2: SGHVS, FQNEAQ. CDR3 amino acids: CASSIRQGLNEKLFF. The CDR3, as DNA: TGTGCCAGCAGCATCCGACAGGGCTTAAATGAAAAACTGTTTTTT. Full variable domain (rest looked up from reference TRBV7-8 and TRBJ1-4): GAGVSQSPRYKVAKRGQDVALRCDPISGHVSLFWYQQALGQGPEFLTYFQNEAQLDKSGLPSDRFFAERPEGSVSTLKIQRTQQEDSAVYLCASSIRQGLNEKLFFGSGTQLSVL.

V is TRBV10-1 and J is TRBJ2-2; no clear D gene. This CDR3 comprises 13 residues. With 4 bases removed from V and 6 bases from J, the gap between germline ends came to 9 bases. The V gene's germline CDR1 is WNHNN and CDR2 SYGVQD (reference sequence). CDR3 loop: CASSVSRPGELFF. DNA for the CDR3: TGCGCCAGCAGTGTGTCCAGACCCGGGGAGCTGTTTTTT.

The rearrangement joins TRBV30 to TRBJ2-3; no firm D call. With 2 bases removed from V and 6 bases from J, the gap between germline ends came to 15 bases. Germline values: CDR1 GTSNPN, CDR2 SVGIG (reference sequence). The CDR3 contains 14 residues. CDR3: CAWSPPGSQDTQYF. In DNA, the CDR3 is TGTGCCTGGAGTCCCCCCGGGTCTCAGGATACGCAGTATTTT.

The V gene is TRBV20-1, the J gene TRBJ2-3, with D possibly TRBD1 on 5 matching bases. The CDR3 length is 13 residues. Germline lookup yields CDR1 DFQATT and CDR2 SNEGSKA (reference sequence). Trimming took 5 bases from V and 1 from J, leaving 10 bases between them. This CDR3 reads CSAGDSRTDTQYF. The CDR3, as DNA: TGCAGTGCTGGTGACAGCCGCACAGATACGCAGTATTTT.

This chain uses TRBV10-3 with TRBJ1-5; no firm D call. The CDR3 totals 12 residues. From germline, CDR1 is ENHRY and CDR2 SYGVKD. V lost 4 bases to trimming and J lost 3 bases, with 4 bases between them. Here the CDR3 DNA reads TGTGCCATCAGTGGCCCCAATCAGCCCCAGCATTTT. Its protein is CAISGPNQPQHF.

This chain joins TRBV6-5 and TRBJ1-6; 10 positions agree with TRBD1. Germline assignment: CDR1 MNHEY and CDR2 SVGAGI. V gave up 0 bases and J gave up 7 bases; unmatched junction bases: 3. The CDR3 extends over 16 amino acids. DNA of the CDR3: TGTGCCAGCAGTTACTCGACAGGGGGCAGGAATTCACCCCTCCACTTT. Translation gives CASSYSTGGRNSPLHF.

This clone was detected once. The chain recombines TRBV28 with TRBJ2-2; TRBD1 matches 8 bases. V lost 5 bases and J lost 1; bases outside the gene matches: 3. The CDR3 covers 15 residues. The V gene's germline CDR1 is MDHEN and CDR2 SYDVKM. The chain's CDR3 is CASSLQGGNTGELFF. As DNA, the CDR3 is TGTGCCAGCAGTCTACAGGGGGGGAACACCGGGGAGCTGTTTTTT.